This T cell receptor beta chain was retrieved from a study of blood T cells in healthy people across ages. About the research overall: About one barcoded beta molecule per two T cells came from capture by template switching.

This clonotype was seen many times. Researchers report isolating at least 6.5 million PBMCs per sample. The authors ran a second PCR of 7 to 11 cycles using a sample-barcoded 5' primer and a J-beta primer mix. TCRdb re-called the 5' RACE reads with MiXCR, one entry per CDR3 protein. In the table there are hundreds of thousands of distinct CDR3 sequences, 29% of which are singletons. V lost 5 bases and J 0 bases, leaving 11 bases between the germline ends. Germline CDR1 SQVTM, CDR2 ANQGSEA. This CDR3 has 13 amino acids. The rearrangement links TRBV29-1 to TRBJ2-7; D is ambiguous. Sequenced material: blood. This receptor was obtained from a woman over 75 in good health. In DNA form, the CDR3 reads TGCAGCGTTAAGTCAACCTCCTCCTACGAGCAGTACTTC. As protein: CSVKSTSSYEQYF.